This T cell receptor beta chain came from a study of cytomegalovirus exposure and HLA in healthy donors. The study, taken as a whole, reports: Generally TCR sequences proved uncommon, though certain public TCRs appeared in numerous donors. About 87% or about 30% of the time was how often most TCR beta V segments were productive, according to an earlier analysis. Looking again later, the authors saw that most CMV-associated TCR beta chains seemed HLA-restricted.

As regards this clone: Antigen unknown.

The PCR used 60 Vbeta and 13 Jbeta primers. Generated by immunoSEQ multiplex PCR, the TCRdb table keeps only in-frame clones and is missing some. The sample consists of some 200,000 clones, more than 60% of them appearing once. This CDR3 has 18 residues. This TCR was sampled from a man aged 40-49 years in good health and CMV-seronegative. Sequenced input: PBMCs. This chain joins TRBV21-1 and TRBJ2-3; the table names TRBD2, a call not compared with the DNA. TRBV21-1 is a pseudogene. The CDR3 spells CASSKETSGSWGADTQYF. The CDR3 DNA is TGTGCCAGCAGCAAAGAGACTAGCGGGAGTTGGGGCGCAGATACGCAGTATTTT.